The rows below give T cell receptor beta chains drawn from one sample of a study of T cell responses to AZD1222 COVID-19 vaccine. Data came from immunoSEQ multiplex PCR; TCRdb stores just in-frame clones and leaves some out. The top ten hold 8% to 10% of the sample, which has some 71,000 clones, about 83% seen once. Sample: peripheral blood, taken on day 0 of AZD1222 vaccination. The receptor set was obtained from an adult in good health. CDR3s include the opening cysteine and the closing phenylalanine or tryptophan. D genes are given only for firm matches. Rows may omit the clone size; those that give it use once, few, many or a size class.

>TRBJ1-2|.|13|TRBV6-1|.
TGTGCCAGCAGTGAACTGACGGGCGCGTCAGCCCTCTTC
CASSELTGASALF
>TRBJ1-2|TRBD1|13|TRBV5-6|.
TGTGCCAGCAGCGCGGGACAGGGGCTTGGCTACACCTTC
CASSAGQGLGYTF
>TRBJ1-2|TRBD1|15|TRBV13|few
TGTGCCAGCAGCACAGGGGGGGGGTTTAAGGGTGGCTACACCTTC
CASSTGGGFKGGYTF
>TRBJ2-1|TRBD2|15|TRBV18|.
TGTGCCAGCTCACCGAATTTTAGCGGGAACGATGAGCAGTTCTTC
CASSPNFSGNDEQFF
>TRBJ1-1|.|16|TRBV4-3|.
TGCGCCAGCAGCCCCCGGGCCAGAGGGGTGAACACTGAAGCTTTCTTT
CASSPRARGVNTEAFF
>TRBJ1-1|TRBD1|16|TRBV7-9|.
TGTGCCAGCACCTGGGACAGCTCCTTCGGTCCGACTGAAGCTTTCTTT
CASTWDSSFGPTEAFF
>TRBJ2-2|TRBD2|11|TRBV27|once
TGTGCCATCCAGGCGGGGGGGAAGCTGTTTTTT
CAIQAGGKLFF
>TRBJ1-6|TRBD1|16|TRBV9|.
TGTGCCAGCAGCGTAGCTCCGGACAGGGCGGACTCACCCCTCCACTTT
CASSVAPDRADSPLHF
>TRBJ1-1|.|17|TRBV18|.
TGTGCCAGCTCACCACGGAGTCTCGGCGGGGGGAACACTGAAGCTTTCTTT
CASSPRSLGGGNTEAFF
>TRBJ2-5|TRBD2|16|TRBV3-1/TRBV3-2|.
TGTGCCAGCTCTAAGATGGGTGCGGGGGGGCACCGGACCCAGTACTTC
CASSKMGAGGHRTQYF
>TRBJ1-1|.|11|TRBV30|.
TGTGCCTGGAGTGTAGGGTGGGGAGCTTTCTTT
CAWSVGWGAFF
>TRBJ2-5|TRBD1|15|TRBV7-9|.
TGTGCCAGCAGCTCAAGGACAGGGCTTACGGAGACCCAGTACTTC
CASSSRTGLTETQYF
>TRBJ2-1|.|14|TRBV5-6|.
TGTGCCAGCAGCTTCTACTACCTATACAATGAGCAGTTCTTC
CASSFYYLYNEQFF
>TRBJ1-6|.|14|TRBV9|.
TGTGCCAGCAGCTCAACGACAGATAATTCACCCCTCCACTTT
CASSSTTDNSPLHF
>TRBJ1-5|.|12|TRBV12-3/TRBV12-4|.
TGTGCCAGCAGTTTCCGCAATCAGCCCCAGCATTTT
CASSFRNQPQHF
>TRBJ2-7|TRBD1|15|TRBV10-2|.
TGCGCCAGCAGTGGAACCGGGACAGGGGGCTACGAGCAGTACTTC
CASSGTGTGGYEQYF
>TRBJ1-1|.|16|TRBV1|.
TGCACCAGCTTCCCGGACAGGCCTTCTCTTAACACTGAAGCTTTCTTT
CTSFPDRPSLNTEAFF
>TRBJ1-1|TRBD1|14|TRBV18|.
TGTGCCAGCTCACCTCAGGACAGGGACACTGAAGCTTTCTTT
CASSPQDRDTEAFF
>TRBJ1-6|.|15|TRBV7-9|few
TGTGCCAGCAGCTTGGGGTTAGGGGATTTTTCACCCCTCCACTTT
CASSLGLGDFSPLHF
>TRBJ2-3|.|14|TRBV27|.
TGTGCCAGCAGTCGGGACCCCGCCCCCAATACGCAGTATTTT
CASSRDPAPNTQYF
>TRBJ1-1|TRBD1|12|TRBV5-6|.
TGTGCCAGCAGCCGGAGGGACAGGGGTGCTTTCTTT
CASSRRDRGAFF
>TRBJ2-7|.|14|TRBV18|.
TGTGCCAGCTCGATGGGGGTGCTGGGCTACGAGCAGTACTTC
CASSMGVLGYEQYF
>TRBJ1-3|.|12|TRBV28|.
TGTGCCAGCAGCTTCGGGGTCAACACCATATATTTT
CASSFGVNTIYF
>TRBJ1-2|.|15|TRBV11-2|.
TGTGCCAGCAGCTTAGGAAGGGGTAAACGCTATGGCTACACCTTC
CASSLGRGKRYGYTF
>TRBJ2-7|TRBD1|16|TRBV3-1/TRBV3-2|.
TGTGCCAGCAGCCAGACAGGGGGGCCTCTATTTGACGAGCAGTACTTC
CASSQTGGPLFDEQYF
>TRBJ1-5|.|15|TRBV15|.
TGTGCCACCAGCAGAGATACCGTCAACAATCAGCCCCAGCATTTT
CATSRDTVNNQPQHF
>TRBJ1-2|.|11|TRBV28|.
TGTGCCAGCAGTACTGCTTATGGCTACACCTTC
CASSTAYGYTF
>TRBJ1-3|.|14|TRBV14|.
TGTGCCAGCAGTTCCTACTCCTCTGGAAACACCATATATTTT
CASSSYSSGNTIYF
>TRBJ2-3|.|14|TRBV3-1/TRBV3-2|.
TGTGCCAGCAGCCAACCCAAGGGGGGAGATACGCAGTATTTT
CASSQPKGGDTQYF
>TRBJ2-7|.|14|TRBV10-3|once
TGTGCCATCAGCTCCCATCCACAGAACTACGAGCAGTACTTC
CAISSHPQNYEQYF
>TRBJ2-7|.|17|TRBV6-7|.
TGTGCCAGCAGCCAAGGAGCGGGCCGGCGGTCCCACTACGAGCAGTACTTC
CASSQGAGRRSHYEQYF
>TRBJ2-1|TRBD2|16|TRBV5-1|.
TGCGCCAGCAGCGCGGAGCTAGCGGGGGGAAGGAATGAGCAGTTCTTC
CASSAELAGGRNEQFF
>TRBJ2-7|TRBD2|13|TRBV7-9|.
TGTGCCAGCAGTTCAGCGGGGCGGTACGAGCAGTACTTC
CASSSAGRYEQYF
>TRBJ2-1|TRBD2|15|TRBV7-8|.
TGTGCCAGCAGCCCGACGGTGCGGGGGGGCAATGAGCAGTTCTTC
CASSPTVRGGNEQFF
>TRBJ1-4|.|13|TRBV28|.
TGTGCCAGCAGTTTAGGCAGGGTCGACAAACTGTTTTTT
CASSLGRVDKLFF
>TRBJ2-4|.|14|TRBV7-2|.
TGTGCCAGCAGCCCGAGGAGTGCCAAAAACATTCAGTACTTC
CASSPRSAKNIQYF
>TRBJ1-3|.|12|TRBV2|.
TGTGCCAGCAGTGAATTAAGAAACACCATATATTTT
CASSELRNTIYF
>TRBJ1-1|.|13|TRBV7-9|once
TGTGCCAGCAGCTTTGGGGACTACACTGAAGCTTTCTTT
CASSFGDYTEAFF
>TRBJ1-2|TRBD1|15|TRBV5-1|.
TGCGCCAGCAGCTTGGGACAGGGAGGTAACTATGGCTACACCTTC
CASSLGQGGNYGYTF
>TRBJ2-7|.|12|TRBV24-1|.
TGTGCCACCAGTGATTTGGGCTACGAGCAGTACTTC
CATSDLGYEQYF
>TRBJ2-5|.|16|TRBV18|.
TGTGCCAGCTCTGGCACGGGGGGCCCCCCCAGGGAGACCCAGTACTTC
CASSGTGGPPRETQYF
>TRBJ2-5|.|15|TRBV3-1/TRBV3-2|.
TGTGCCAGCAGCCAAGATTGGGGCGGGGCGGGGTCCCAGTACTTC
CASSQDWGGAGSQYF
>TRBJ2-6|.|18|TRBV7-8|once
TGTGCCAGCAGCTTGGTAGCCAGAGCTACCTCTGGGGCCAACGTCCTGACTTTC
CASSLVARATSGANVLTF
>TRBJ2-7|TRBD2|16|TRBV5-1|.
TGCGCCAGCAGCTTGGCGACTAGCGGGAGGTCCTACGAGCAGTACTTC
CASSLATSGRSYEQYF
>TRBJ1-5|TRBD1|17|TRBV5-5|.
TGTGCCAGCAGCCAGAAGGACTCGGACAGGGGTCATCAGCCCCAGCATTTT
CASSQKDSDRGHQPQHF
>TRBJ2-5|TRBD2|13|TRBV28|.
TGTGCCACCTTAGCGGGGGGGCTTGAGACCCAGTACTTC
CATLAGGLETQYF
>TRBJ2-7|TRBD1|14|TRBV10-3|.
TGTGCCATCAGTGAGGGACAGGGGGCTCGCGAGCAGTACTTC
CAISEGQGAREQYF
>TRBJ2-2|.|15|TRBV30|.
TGTGCCTGGAGAGGGGGGGAGACGAACACCGGGGAGCTGTTTTTT
CAWRGGETNTGELFF
>TRBJ2-5|.|15|TRBV10-1|.
TGCGCCAGCAGCCCCGGAGGACGAATCCAAGAGACCCAGTACTTC
CASSPGGRIQETQYF
>TRBJ2-7|.|14|TRBV7-2|.
TGTGCCAGCAGCTTTACTAGGGGAGGCTACGAGCAGTACTTC
CASSFTRGGYEQYF
>TRBJ2-7|.|13|TRBV12-3/TRBV12-4|.
TGTGCCAGCACCCTGGACTGGCGCTCCGAGCAGTACTTC
CASTLDWRSEQYF
>TRBJ2-7|.|14|TRBV5-1|.
TGCGCCAGCAGCCCCGGCCAGGGGTTCTACGAGCAGTACTTC
CASSPGQGFYEQYF
>TRBJ1-4|.|15|TRBV18|once
TGTGCCAGCTCACTAATGGCGGCAACTAATGAAAAACTGTTTTTT
CASSLMAATNEKLFF
>TRBJ2-5|.|14|TRBV7-3|.
TGTGCCAGCAGTCCTGTGGGGGCGCGAGAGACCCAGTACTTC
CASSPVGARETQYF
>TRBJ1-4|.|11|TRBV30|.
TGTGCCTGGAGTAAAAATGAAAAACTGTTTTTT
CAWSKNEKLFF
>TRBJ2-1|.|16|TRBV7-9|few
TGTGCCAGCAGCTTAGTAGCACAGACGACCAACAATGAGCAGTTCTTC
CASSLVAQTTNNEQFF